The source of this T cell receptor (beta chain) is a study of blood T cell repertoires in COVID-19. Study-wide context: PBMCs, B-cell-depleted T cells, or T cells provided the cDNA or gDNA that made up the material.

Sequenced by immunoSEQ multiplex PCR; TCRdb stores in-frame clones only, minus some. The sample holds around 99,000 clones; about 80% are singletons and the top ten take around 4.4%. The germline CDR1 and CDR2 sequences are WNHNN and SYGVQD (reference sequence). Trimming removed 3 bases from V and 3 bases from J; junction bases left unmatched: 2. CDR3 length: 14 amino acids. Material: peripheral blood. The V and J genes are TRBV10-1 and TRBJ2-7; 10 nucleotides line up with TRBD1. The origin of this receptor is a man between 65 and 79 years old with acute or convalescent COVID-19. The CDR3 spells CASSEGTGVYEQYF. The CDR3 DNA sequence: TGCGCCAGCAGTGAAGGGACAGGGGTCTACGAGCAGTACTTC.